This T cell receptor beta chain was recorded in a study of Graves' ophthalmopathy and Graves' hyperthyroidism. General study results and limits: Prediction of ophthalmopathy progression reached roughly 64% sensitivity and around 75% specificity.

Amplification of TCR beta CDR3 regions used RNA transcripts. Second-round multiplex PCR came after first-round RT-PCR with HTBI primers. MiXCR, run by TCRdb on the multiplex PCR reads, gives a single entry per CDR3 protein. The sample shows about 370,000 distinct CDR3 sequences, roughly a sixth of them seen only once. This clonotype showed up many times. The antigen remains unidentified. The sequence came from an adult woman with stable Graves' hyperthyroidism. Source material: peripheral blood.

In DNA, the CDR3 is TGTGCCTCCGGGGAAGTCTATGGCTACACCTTC. This sequence encodes CASGEVYGYTF. The gene calls are TRBV27 and TRBJ1-2; D gene uncertain. Germline V gives CDR1 MNHEY, CDR2 SMNVEV (reference sequence). The CDR3 runs 11 residues. V was clipped by 11 bases and J by 4 bases, with 11 bases between them.